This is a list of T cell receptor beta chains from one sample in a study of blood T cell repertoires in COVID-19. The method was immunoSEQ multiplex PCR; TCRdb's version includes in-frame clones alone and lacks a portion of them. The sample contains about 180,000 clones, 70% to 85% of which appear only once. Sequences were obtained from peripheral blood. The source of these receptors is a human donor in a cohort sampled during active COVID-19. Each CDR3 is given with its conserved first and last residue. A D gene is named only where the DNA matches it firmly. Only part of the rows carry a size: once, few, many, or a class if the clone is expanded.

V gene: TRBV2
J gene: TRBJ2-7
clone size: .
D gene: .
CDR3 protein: CASSPEMRGEQYF

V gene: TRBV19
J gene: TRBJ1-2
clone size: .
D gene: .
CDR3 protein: CASSRQTLNYGYTF

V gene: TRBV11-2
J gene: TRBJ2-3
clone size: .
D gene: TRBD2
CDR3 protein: CASSFAGGGTDTQYF

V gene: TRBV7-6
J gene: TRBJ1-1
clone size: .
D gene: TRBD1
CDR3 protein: CASSHLQGRQRAEAFF

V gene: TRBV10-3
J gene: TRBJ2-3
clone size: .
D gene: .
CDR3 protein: CAISEGFSTDTQYF

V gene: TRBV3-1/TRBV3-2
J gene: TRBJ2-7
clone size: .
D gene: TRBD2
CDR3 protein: CASSQMLAGAHLYEQYF

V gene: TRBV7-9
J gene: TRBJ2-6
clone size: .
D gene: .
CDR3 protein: CASSLAEGALTGANVLTF

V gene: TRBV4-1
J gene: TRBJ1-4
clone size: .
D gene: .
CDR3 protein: CASSQRLWGVDEKLFF

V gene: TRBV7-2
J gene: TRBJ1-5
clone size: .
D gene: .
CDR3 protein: CASSLSRNQPQHF

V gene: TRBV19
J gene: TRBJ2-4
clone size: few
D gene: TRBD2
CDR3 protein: CASSTRPGTSGGWYIQYF

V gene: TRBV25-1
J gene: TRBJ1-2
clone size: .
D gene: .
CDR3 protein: CASSEFTANYGYTF

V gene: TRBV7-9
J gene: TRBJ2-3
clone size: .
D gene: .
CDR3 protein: CASSSQGGGLQYF

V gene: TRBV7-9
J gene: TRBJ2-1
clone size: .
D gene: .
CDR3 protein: CASSLVQGSYNEQFF

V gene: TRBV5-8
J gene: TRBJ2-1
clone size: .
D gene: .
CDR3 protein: CASSLGTGWNNEQFF

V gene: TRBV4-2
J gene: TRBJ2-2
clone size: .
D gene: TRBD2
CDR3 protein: CASSQGLAGGSTGELFF

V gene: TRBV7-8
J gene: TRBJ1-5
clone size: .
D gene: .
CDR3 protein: CASSLAGRDQPQHF

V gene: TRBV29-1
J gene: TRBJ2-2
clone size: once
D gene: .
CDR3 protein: CSVMGGGRGTGELFF

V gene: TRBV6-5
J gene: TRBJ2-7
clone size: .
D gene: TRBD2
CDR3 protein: CASSQLERGEQYF

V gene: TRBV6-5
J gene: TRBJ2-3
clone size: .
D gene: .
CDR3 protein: CASRGVGGNTDTQYF

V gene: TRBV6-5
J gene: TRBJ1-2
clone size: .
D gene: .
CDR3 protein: CATKNRWGYTF

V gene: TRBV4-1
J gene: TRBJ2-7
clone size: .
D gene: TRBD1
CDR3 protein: CASSQDRGTYEQYF

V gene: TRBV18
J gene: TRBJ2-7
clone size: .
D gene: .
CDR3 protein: CASSLPPYEQYF

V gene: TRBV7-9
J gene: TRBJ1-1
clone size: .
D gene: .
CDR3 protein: CASSSVEDTEAFF

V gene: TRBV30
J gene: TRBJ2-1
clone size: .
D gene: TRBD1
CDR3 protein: CAWSVPWGQGNEQFF

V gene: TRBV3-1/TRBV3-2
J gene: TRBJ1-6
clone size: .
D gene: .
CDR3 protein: CASSHSGGRSPLHF

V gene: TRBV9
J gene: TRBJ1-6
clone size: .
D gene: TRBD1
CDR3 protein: CASSVAGQGRGPLHF

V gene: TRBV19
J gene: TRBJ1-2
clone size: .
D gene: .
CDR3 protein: CASSIGLGGAYGYTF

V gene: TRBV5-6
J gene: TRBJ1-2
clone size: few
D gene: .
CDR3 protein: CASSLGVGTDGYTF

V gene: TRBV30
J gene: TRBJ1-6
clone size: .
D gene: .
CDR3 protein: CAWSVQEGSPLHF

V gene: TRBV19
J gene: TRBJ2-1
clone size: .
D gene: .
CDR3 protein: CATPAESTSLREQFF